These 20 T cell receptor beta chains were all obtained from the same sample, sequenced in a study of long-term antiretroviral therapy in people with HIV. The libraries were made with immunoSEQ v3.0 at survey level. Assay used: immunoSEQ multiplex PCR; TCRdb lists only in-frame clones, some missing. The sample lists around 12,000 clones; roughly 80% were seen once. Sample: unsorted PBMCs, taken about 7.9 years after starting antiretroviral therapy. These receptors were collected from a man aged 50 or older with HIV.

The chain links TRBV19 to TRBJ2-3; TRBD2 might be the D (6 bases). The V gene lost 7 bases and the J gene lost 6 bases, with 23 bases spanning the gap. The CDR3 length is 16 residues. Germline loops: CDR1 LNHDA, CDR2 SQIVND (reference sequence). The CDR3 DNA reads as TGTGCCAGTAATCCCGACGAGGCGGGGAAGTTTGATACGCAGTATTTT. Translated, it gives CASNPDEAGKFDTQYF.

This chain uses TRBV5-1 with TRBJ1-1; TRBD1 is a possible D gene (6 bases). The V end was cut by 0 bases, the J end by 4 bases, with 13 bases between. Germline loops: CDR1 SGHRS, CDR2 YFSETQ. This CDR3 is built from 15 residues. As DNA, the CDR3 is TGCGCCAGCAGCTTGGAGGGGGGCCTGGGCACTGAAGCTTTCTTT. Amino acid sequence: CASSLEGGLGTEAFF.

This clone came up once. This chain connects TRBV11-1 to TRBJ1-1; TRBD1 agrees at 9 bases. Germline trimming cut 1 base from V and 0 bases from J; bases unmatched to any gene: 9. Germline CDR1 SGHAT, CDR2 FQDESV (reference sequence). The CDR3 spans 18 residues. CDR3 sequence (DNA): TGTGCCAGCAGCTTAGTCGGTCCGGGACAGGGAATGAACACTGAAGCTTTCTTT. As protein: CASSLVGPGQGMNTEAFF.

This chain links TRBV6-5 with TRBJ1-4, with D possibly matching TRBD1 (6 bases). V was pared by 0 bases and J by 7 bases, with 9 bases between. The length of the CDR3 is 14 residues. Germline CDR1 reads MNHEY; CDR2 reads SVGAGI. As DNA, the CDR3 is TGTGCCAGCAGTTACTCGGGGGCCGGTGAAAAACTGTTTTTT. This encodes CASSYSGAGEKLFF.

The chain links TRBV29-1 to TRBJ1-1; no definite D call. The germline gives CDR1 SQVTM, CDR2 ANQGSEA. V dropped 0 bases and J dropped 11 bases, with 10 bases sitting between them. This CDR3 is 11 amino acids long. The CDR3 sequence is CSVEEGYEAFF. CDR3 nucleotides: TGCAGCGTTGAAGAGGGGTATGAGGCTTTCTTT.

The J gene is TRBJ1-2, the V gene TRBV30; D is undetermined. With 0 bases removed from V and 0 bases from J, the gap between germline ends came to 14 bases. The CDR3 runs to 16 residues. Germline CDR1 and CDR2: GTSNPN and SVGIG (reference sequence). This CDR3 reads CAWSVIGTGTNYGYTF. The CDR3 nucleotides read TGTGCCTGGAGTGTTATAGGAACGGGAACTAACTATGGCTACACCTTC.

The chain is built from TRBV6-6 and TRBJ2-7; a weak D match, TRBD2 (6 bases). The germline CDR1 and CDR2 sequences are MNHNY and SVGAGI (reference sequence). CDR3 length: 12 amino acids. The V and J ends lost 1 base and 5 bases respectively, with 6 bases between them. The CDR3 region is CASSYWGDEQYF. CDR3 nucleotides: TGTGCCAGCAGTTACTGGGGGGACGAGCAGTACTTC.

The V and J genes are TRBV19 and TRBJ1-5; D is uncertain. The CDR3 totals 15 residues. Germline V gene sequence: CDR1 LNHDA, CDR2 SQIVND (reference sequence). The V end was cut by 1 base, the J end by 1 base, with 8 bases between. Written as DNA, the CDR3 is TGTGCCAGTAGTATAGTGCCGGAGAGCAATCAGCCCCAGCATTTT. Its translation: CASSIVPESNQPQHF.

This CDR3 is CASSEGGDTRSYEQYF. The CDR3, as DNA: TGTGCCAGCAGTGAAGGGGGGGACACTAGATCCTACGAGCAGTACTTC. The rearrangement uses TRBV2 and TRBJ2-7; D may correspond to TRBD1 or TRBD2 (6 bases each). The CDR3 totals 16 residues. Trimming stripped 1 base from V and 1 base from J, with 14 bases between. The germline V gene encodes CDR1 SNHLY and CDR2 FYNNEI.

This clone was seen only once. The rearrangement joins TRBV4-1 to TRBJ1-6; TRBD1 might be the D (6 bases). The CDR3 has 15 residues. Looked up from germline, CDR1 is MGHRA and CDR2 is YSYEKL. Trimming cost V 0 bases and J 7 bases, with 10 bases left between them. This CDR3 reads CASSQETRGNSPLHF. DNA for the CDR3: TGCGCCAGCAGCCAAGAGACAAGGGGGAATTCACCCCTCCACTTT.

This clone is a singleton in its sample. This chain connects TRBV6-5 to TRBJ1-2, with 10 bases that match TRBD1. Germline V gives CDR1 MNHEY, CDR2 SVGAGI. The CDR3 runs to 14 residues. V shed 6 bases and J 4 bases; nucleotides not matched to a gene: 5. CDR3 sequence: CASSGTGEGYGYTF. The CDR3 DNA reads TGTGCCAGCAGCGGGACAGGGGAGGGCTATGGCTACACCTTC.

The genes are TRBV9 and TRBJ2-2; 7 bases agree with TRBD2. This CDR3 comprises 16 residues. Germline V gene sequence: CDR1 SGDLS, CDR2 YYNGEE. The ends lost 0 bases at V and 1 base at J; junction bases unmatched: 3. The chain's CDR3 is CASSVEGGLNTGELFF. In DNA form, the CDR3 reads TGTGCCAGCAGCGTAGAGGGAGGGTTGAACACCGGGGAGCTGTTTTTT.

The chain links TRBV7-9 to TRBJ2-1; D is perhaps TRBD2 (6 bases). Trimming pared 5 bases from V and 1 base from J, leaving 9 bases between. Germline CDR1 and CDR2: SEHNR and FQNEAQ (reference sequence). The length of the CDR3 is 14 residues. CDR3 protein: CASSPGLSYNEQFF. The CDR3 nucleotides are TGTGCCAGCAGCCCGGGACTTTCCTACAATGAGCAGTTCTTC. Complete variable domain (other parts from reference TRBV7-9 and TRBJ2-1): DTGVSQNPRHKITKRGQNVTFRCDPISEHNRLYWYRQTLGQGPEFLTYFQNEAQLEKSRLLSDRFSAERPKGSFSTLEIQRTEQGDSAMYLCASSPGLSYNEQFFGPGTRLTVL.

V and J are TRBV14 and TRBJ1-1; D possibly corresponds to TRBD1 (5 bases). Germline CDR1 SGHDN, CDR2 FVKESK. V lost 0 bases to trimming and J lost 5 bases, with 13 bases between them. The CDR3 covers 15 residues. In nucleotides, the CDR3 is TGTGCCAGCAGCCAAGAAGGGGAAGGGCTAACTGAAGCTTTCTTT. Translating it yields CASSQEGEGLTEAFF.

This chain connects TRBV5-4 to TRBJ2-2, with unresolved D. The CDR3 covers 13 residues. V shed 2 bases and J shed 3 bases, with 5 bases lying between them. The germline V gene encodes CDR1 SGHNT and CDR2 YYREEE (reference sequence). CDR3 in DNA: TGTGCCAGCAGCTTAACGGACACCGGGGAGCTGTTTTTT. Residues: CASSLTDTGELFF.

This clone was observed a handful of times. The V call is TRBV13, the J call TRBJ1-6; TRBD1 is a possible D gene (5 bases). The CDR3 is 12 residues long. The V gene's germline CDR1 is PRHDT and CDR2 FYEKMQ (reference sequence). Trimming removed 4 bases from V and 9 bases from J, with 7 bases in between. The CDR3 nucleotides read TGTGCCAGCAGCTCGGACACTTCACCCCTCCACTTT. Translating gives CASSSDTSPLHF.

This clone is hyperexpanded within its sample. The chain employs TRBV27 and TRBJ1-2; D is unclear. CDR3 length equals 13 residues. Trimming shortened V by 6 bases and J by 2 bases, and 10 bases separated the two germline ends. CDR1 and CDR2 from the germline V gene are MNHEY and SMNVEV (reference sequence). The CDR3, as DNA: TGTGCCAGCAGGGACCGGATCAACTATGGCTACACCTTC. It codes for CASRDRINYGYTF.

The J gene is TRBJ2-3, the V gene TRBV6-5; D is unresolved. Trimming cost V 6 bases and J 4 bases, with 14 bases left between them. The CDR3 consists of 14 residues. Germline lookup yields CDR1 MNHEY and CDR2 SVGAGI. CDR3 amino acids: CASRVQPPADTQYF. CDR3 sequence (DNA): TGTGCCAGCAGGGTACAGCCCCCGGCAGATACGCAGTATTTT.

The chain joins TRBV7-9 to TRBJ2-1, with D perhaps TRBD2 (6 bases). The CDR3 has 14 residues. Germline CDR1 SEHNR, CDR2 FQNEAQ (reference sequence). Trimming shortened V by 1 base and J by 5 bases, and 9 bases separated the two germline ends. The CDR3 coding sequence is TGTGCCAGCAGCTTAGGGAGGGTTAACAATGAGCAGTTCTTC. The encoded protein is CASSLGRVNNEQFF.

The genes are TRBV9 and TRBJ2-1; 11 positions agree with TRBD2. Germline CDR1 SGDLS, CDR2 YYNGEE. The CDR3 sequence is 16 residues long. With 0 bases clipped from V and 9 bases from J, the junction kept 8 bases outside the gene matches. The CDR3 region is CASSVGGSGGAGEQFF. In nucleotides, the CDR3 is TGTGCCAGCAGCGTAGGGGGTAGCGGGGGGGCAGGTGAGCAGTTCTTC.